The source of this T cell receptor (beta chain) is a study of blood T cell repertoires in COVID-19. Clinical histories supplied by participants themselves formed the basis of cohort assignment. The table came from immunoSEQ multiplex PCR; TCRdb's copy has only in-frame clones and leaves some out. The sample has a few hundred thousand clones, just under 90% seen once. This CDR3 spans 12 amino acids. Trimming removed 5 bases from V and 2 bases from J, with 6 bases in between. The sequence came from an older woman who had recovered from COVID-19. This chain joins TRBV12-3 or TRBV12-4 and TRBJ1-1; D remains ambiguous. The sample comprised PBMCs or T cells enriched from blood (not recorded which). This CDR3 reads CASSPINTEAFF. CDR3 nucleotides: TGTGCCAGCAGTCCCATTAACACTGAAGCTTTCTTT.